This passage covers 13 T cell receptor beta chains from one sample sequenced in a study of CD8 T cells in ankylosing spondylitis. TCRdb fed the 5' RACE reads into MiXCR, producing one record per CDR3 protein. The sample holds under 150,000 distinct CDR3 sequences, approximately 17% seen once. Overall study results and limits: A motif of fewer than ten highly homologous TCR beta variants was seen as apparently characteristic of ankylosing spondylitis blood.

Their antigen targets remain unknown. The sequencing sample was made of blood, either unsorted or a sorted T cell fraction (not recorded which). These receptors came from a male donor with ankylosing spondylitis.

The V and J genes are TRBV2 and TRBJ2-5; D is ambiguous. Between the trimmed V and J ends, which lost 5 bases and 1 base, there was a span of 11 bases. Looked up from germline, CDR1 is SNHLY and CDR2 is FYNNEI. This CDR3 comprises 14 residues. Here the CDR3 reads CASSTIGTQETQYF. The CDR3 DNA reads TGTGCCAGCAGTACTATCGGCACCCAAGAGACCCAGTACTTC.

This rearrangement joins TRBV2 to TRBJ1-1; unclear D gene. Germline CDR1 reads SNHLY; CDR2 reads FYNNEI. There are 13 residues in the CDR3. V lost 8 bases and J 0 bases, leaving 10 bases between the germline ends. The CDR3, as DNA: TGTGCCAGCCCTGACCCCATGAACACTGAAGCTTTCTTT. Translation: CASPDPMNTEAFF.

V and J are TRBV7-2 and TRBJ2-7; D is unresolved. CDR3 length: 13 residues. CDR1 and CDR2 from the germline V gene are SGHTA and FQGNSA. Trimming left V 2 bases short and J 3 bases short, with 8 bases between. In nucleotides, the CDR3 is TGTGCCAGCAGCTTACCCAGTCTCTACGAGCAGTACTTC. This sequence encodes CASSLPSLYEQYF.

This clonotype was recorded a few times. The chain recombines TRBV11-1 with TRBJ2-5; tentatively, D is TRBD2 (6 bases). CDR3 length equals 20 residues. Germline-derived CDR1 and CDR2 are SGHAT and FQDESV (reference sequence). The V end was cut by 1 base, the J end by 4 bases, with 28 bases between. The CDR3 reads CASSLDPVLGLMSPLETQYF. The CDR3 DNA sequence: TGTGCCAGCAGCTTAGACCCGGTGTTGGGACTTATGTCCCCACTAGAGACCCAGTACTTC.

The J gene is TRBJ2-1, the V gene TRBV12-3 or TRBV12-4, with TRBD2 identical over 7 bases. After removal of 1 base from V and 3 bases from J, the junction contained 3 bases not matched to a gene. This CDR3 has 15 amino acids. CDR3 loop: CASSLGPGGYNEQFF. The CDR3, as DNA: TGTGCCAGCAGTTTAGGACCGGGGGGCTACAATGAGCAGTTCTTC.

The V call is TRBV4-2, the J call TRBJ2-1, with D perhaps given as TRBD1 or TRBD2 (6 bases each). Trimming stripped 0 bases from V and 10 bases from J, with 13 bases between. From germline, CDR1 is LGHNA and CDR2 YNFKEQ. The CDR3 extends over 14 amino acids. CDR3 in amino acids: CASSQEGGQGEQFF. For the CDR3, the DNA is TGTGCCAGCAGCCAAGAAGGGGGGCAAGGAGAGCAGTTCTTC.

This clonotype was picked up a small number of times. The chain recombines TRBV5-1 with TRBJ2-1; no firm D call. The CDR3 extends over 14 amino acids. CDR1 and CDR2 from the germline V gene are SGHRS and YFSETQ. V was shortened by 0 bases and J by 2 bases, with 6 bases between the two germline ends. CDR3 protein: CASSLVGPYNEQFF. The CDR3 DNA sequence: TGCGCCAGCAGCTTGGTAGGCCCCTACAATGAGCAGTTCTTC.

This clonotype was seen only a few times. This rearrangement joins TRBV7-9 to TRBJ1-2, with 8 bases fitting TRBD1. J was trimmed by 7 bases and V by 9 bases; bases with no gene match: 7. Germline V lookup: CDR1 SEHNR, CDR2 FQNEAQ (reference sequence). CDR3 length equals 12 residues. CDR3 coding DNA: TGTGCCAGAGCTTCCCAGGGGGCTGGCTACACCTTC. Protein sequence: CARASQGAGYTF.

The CDR3 loop is CASSLHRVSDYGYTF. The CDR3, as DNA: TGTGCCAGCAGCTTGCACAGAGTCAGCGACTATGGCTACACCTTC. The chain carries TRBV5-5 and TRBJ1-2; D is unclear. V lost 1 base and J 3 bases, leaving 13 bases between the germline ends. Germline V gene sequence: CDR1 SGHKS, CDR2 YYEKEE (reference sequence). This CDR3 has 15 amino acids.

DNA for the CDR3: TGTGCCAGCAGTCCAGGGAAGGGGACTGAAGCTTTCTTT. It translates to CASSPGKGTEAFF. V usage is TRBV28 and J usage is TRBJ1-1; TRBD1 is a possible D gene (5 bases). This CDR3 has 13 residues. Germline-derived CDR1 and CDR2 are MDHEN and SYDVKM. Trimming cost V 5 bases and J 5 bases, with 12 bases left between them.

This clonotype was found many times. The rearrangement uses TRBV29-1 and TRBJ2-1; 8 bases fit TRBD2. The CDR3 consists of 15 residues. CDR1 and CDR2 from the germline V gene are SQVTM and ANQGSEA. V lost 1 base, J lost 8 bases, and 10 bases stayed unmatched. As DNA, the CDR3 is TGCAGCGTTGAAGGGCTAGCGGGCCTTGGGGATGAGCAGTTCTTC. Its protein product is CSVEGLAGLGDEQFF.

A few counts support this clonotype. The chain joins TRBV27 to TRBJ1-5, with D unresolved. The CDR3 is made up of 13 amino acids. Between the trimmed V and J ends, which lost 8 bases and 0 bases, there was a span of 8 bases. Germline assignment: CDR1 MNHEY and CDR2 SMNVEV (reference sequence). The CDR3 coding sequence is TGTGCCAGCGGGTTGTATAGCAATCAGCCCCAGCATTTT. This gives the protein CASGLYSNQPQHF.

This clonotype was detected a few times. The chain recombines TRBV3-1 with TRBJ2-7, with 12 bases aligning to TRBD2. After removal of 4 bases from V and 6 bases from J, the junction contained 13 bases not matched to a gene. The CDR3 totals 17 residues. The V gene's germline CDR1 is LGHDT and CDR2 YNNKEL (reference sequence). The CDR3 sequence is CASSRPRTSGKTSEQYF. CDR3 nucleotide sequence: TGTGCCAGCAGCCGCCCGAGGACTAGCGGGAAAACAAGCGAGCAGTACTTC.